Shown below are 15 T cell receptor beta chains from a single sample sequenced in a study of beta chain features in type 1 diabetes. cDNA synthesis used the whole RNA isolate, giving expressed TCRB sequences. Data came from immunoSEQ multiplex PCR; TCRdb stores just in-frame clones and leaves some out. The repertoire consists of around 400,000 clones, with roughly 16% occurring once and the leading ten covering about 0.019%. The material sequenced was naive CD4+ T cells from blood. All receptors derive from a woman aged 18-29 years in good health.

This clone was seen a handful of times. CDR3 protein: CAWSNRGRLGYTF. The CDR3 region has the DNA TGTGCCTGGAGTAACAGGGGGAGGCTTGGCTACACCTTC. V is TRBV30 and J is TRBJ1-2, with 8 positions matching TRBD1. Germline values: CDR1 GTSNPN, CDR2 SVGIG (reference sequence). The V and J ends lost 2 bases and 7 bases, in that order; junction bases with no gene match: 6. The CDR3 loop spans 13 amino acids.

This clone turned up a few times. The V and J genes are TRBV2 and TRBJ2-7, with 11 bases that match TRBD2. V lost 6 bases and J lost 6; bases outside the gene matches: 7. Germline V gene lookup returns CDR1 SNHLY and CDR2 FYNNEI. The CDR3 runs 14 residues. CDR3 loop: CASRRLAGILEQYF. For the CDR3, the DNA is TGTGCCAGCAGGAGACTAGCGGGAATACTCGAGCAGTACTTC.

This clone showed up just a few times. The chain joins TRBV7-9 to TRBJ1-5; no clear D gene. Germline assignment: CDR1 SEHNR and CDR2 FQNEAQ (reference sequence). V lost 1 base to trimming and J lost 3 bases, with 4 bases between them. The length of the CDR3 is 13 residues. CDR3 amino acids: CASSLGANQPQHF. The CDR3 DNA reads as TGTGCCAGCAGCTTAGGGGCCAATCAGCCCCAGCATTTT.

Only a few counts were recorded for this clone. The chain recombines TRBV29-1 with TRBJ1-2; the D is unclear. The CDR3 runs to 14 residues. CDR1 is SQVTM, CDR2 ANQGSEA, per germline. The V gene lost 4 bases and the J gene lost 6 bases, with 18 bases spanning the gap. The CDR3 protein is CSVVVRGGLHGYTF. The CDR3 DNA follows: TGCAGCGTTGTCGTACGGGGAGGGTTACATGGCTACACCTTC.

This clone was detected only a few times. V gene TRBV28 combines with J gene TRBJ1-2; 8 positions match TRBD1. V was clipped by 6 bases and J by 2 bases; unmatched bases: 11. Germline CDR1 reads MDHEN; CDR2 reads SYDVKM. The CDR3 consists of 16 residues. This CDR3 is CASRYPAGQENYGYTF. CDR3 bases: TGTGCCAGCAGATACCCCGCGGGACAGGAGAACTATGGCTACACCTTC.

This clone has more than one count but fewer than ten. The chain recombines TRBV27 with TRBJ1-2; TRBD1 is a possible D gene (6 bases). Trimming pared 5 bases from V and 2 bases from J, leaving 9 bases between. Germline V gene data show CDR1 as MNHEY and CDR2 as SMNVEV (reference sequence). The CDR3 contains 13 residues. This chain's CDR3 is CASSPDRNYGYTF. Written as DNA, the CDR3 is TGTGCCAGCAGTCCCGACAGGAACTATGGCTACACCTTC.

In DNA, the CDR3 is TGTGCCATCAGTGAACCCGGGAGGGGCGAACCCTACGAGCAGTACTTC. Protein sequence: CAISEPGRGEPYEQYF. The chain recombines TRBV10-3 with TRBJ2-7; 8 bases agree with TRBD2. Looked up from germline, CDR1 is ENHRY and CDR2 is SYGVKD. With 3 bases clipped from V and 2 bases from J, the junction kept 9 bases outside the gene matches. The CDR3 consists of 16 residues.

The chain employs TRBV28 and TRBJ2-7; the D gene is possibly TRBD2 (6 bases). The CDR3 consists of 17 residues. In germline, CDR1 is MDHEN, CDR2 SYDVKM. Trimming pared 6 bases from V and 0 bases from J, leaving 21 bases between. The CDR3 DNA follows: TGTGCCAGCAGCAGGAGGGGAACGACAGCCGCCTCCTACGAGCAGTACTTC. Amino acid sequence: CASSRRGTTAASYEQYF.

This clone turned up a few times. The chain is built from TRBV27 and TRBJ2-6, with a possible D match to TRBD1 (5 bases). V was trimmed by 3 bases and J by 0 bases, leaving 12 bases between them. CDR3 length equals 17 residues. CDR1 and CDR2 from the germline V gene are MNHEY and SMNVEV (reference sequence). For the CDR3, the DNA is TGTGCCAGCAGTTTGGGGCAGCCTGTCTCTGGGGCCAACGTCCTGACTTTC. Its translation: CASSLGQPVSGANVLTF. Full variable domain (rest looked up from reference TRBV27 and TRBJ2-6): EAQVTQNPRYLITVTGKKLTVTCSQNMNHEYMSWYRQDPGLGLRQIYYSMNVEVTDKGDVPEGYKVSRKEKRNFPLILESPSPNQTSLYFCASSLGQPVSGANVLTFGAGSRLTVL.

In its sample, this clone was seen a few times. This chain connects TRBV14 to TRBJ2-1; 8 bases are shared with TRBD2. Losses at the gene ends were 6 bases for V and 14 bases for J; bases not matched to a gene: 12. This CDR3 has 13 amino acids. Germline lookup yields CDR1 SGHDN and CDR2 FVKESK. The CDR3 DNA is TGTGCCAGCAGTCGCTTAACCGGGACTAGGGAGTTCTTC. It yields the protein CASSRLTGTREFF.

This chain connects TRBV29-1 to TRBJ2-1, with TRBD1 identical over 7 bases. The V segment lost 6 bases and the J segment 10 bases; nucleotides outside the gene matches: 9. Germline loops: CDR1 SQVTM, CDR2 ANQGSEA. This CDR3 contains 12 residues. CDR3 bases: TGCAGCGTCCCCGACAGGGCGGAAGAGCAGTTCTTC. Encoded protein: CSVPDRAEEQFF.

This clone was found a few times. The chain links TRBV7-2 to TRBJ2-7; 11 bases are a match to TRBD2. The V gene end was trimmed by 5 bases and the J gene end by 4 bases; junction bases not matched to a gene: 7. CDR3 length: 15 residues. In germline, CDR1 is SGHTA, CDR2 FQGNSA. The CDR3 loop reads CASSPLAGVRYEQYF. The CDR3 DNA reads TGTGCCAGCAGCCCACTAGCGGGAGTACGGTACGAGCAGTACTTC.

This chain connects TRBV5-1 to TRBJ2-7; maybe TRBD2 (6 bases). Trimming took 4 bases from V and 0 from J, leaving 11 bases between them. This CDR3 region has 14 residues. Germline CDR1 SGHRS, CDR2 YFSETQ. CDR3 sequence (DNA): TGCGCCAGCAGCGTTGTGGGGGGCTCCTACGAGCAGTACTTC. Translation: CASSVVGGSYEQYF. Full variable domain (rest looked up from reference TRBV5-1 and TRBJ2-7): KAGVTQTPRYLIKTRGQQVTLSCSPISGHRSVSWYQQTPGQGLQFLFEYFSETQRNKGNFPGRFSGRQFSNSRSEMNVSTLELGDSALYLCASSVVGGSYEQYFGPGTRLTVT.

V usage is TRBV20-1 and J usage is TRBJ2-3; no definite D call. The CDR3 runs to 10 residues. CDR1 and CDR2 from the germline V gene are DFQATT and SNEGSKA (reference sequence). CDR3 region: CSVDEDTQYF. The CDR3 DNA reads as TGCAGCGTAGATGAAGATACGCAGTATTTT.

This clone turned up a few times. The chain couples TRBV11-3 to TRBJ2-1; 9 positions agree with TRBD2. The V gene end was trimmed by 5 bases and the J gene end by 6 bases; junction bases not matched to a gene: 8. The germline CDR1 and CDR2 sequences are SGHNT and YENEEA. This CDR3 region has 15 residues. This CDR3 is CASSLGLASTNEQFF. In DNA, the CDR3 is TGTGCCAGCAGCCTAGGACTAGCGTCTACCAATGAGCAGTTCTTC.